The present TCR beta chain was sequenced within a study of T cell responses to AZD1222 COVID-19 vaccine. Findings of the study overall: It was only after the peak T cell response that any repertoires were sampled.

The CDR3 has 20 amino acids. V was pared by 1 base and J by 5 bases, with 19 bases of the junction left unmatched. CDR1 is KGHDR, CDR2 SFDVKD, per germline. Both about-4-week and about-12-week second-dose recipients were combined. Of note for this clone: As yet, its antigen is unknown.

Sequencing used immunoSEQ multiplex PCR; TCRdb keeps in-frame clones, though not all of them. The sample lists roughly 120,000 clones, about 88% occurring once. This material consisted of peripheral blood, taken 28 days after the second AZD1222 dose. J is TRBJ1-5 and V is TRBV24-1; 7 nucleotides line up with TRBD1. This clonotype was obtained from an adult who received the AZD1222 COVID-19 vaccine. The CDR3 loop reads CATSDFPRSFYRGRDQPQHF. Written as DNA, the CDR3 is TGTGCCACCAGTGATTTCCCTCGATCATTCTACAGGGGAAGGGATCAGCCCCAGCATTTT.